This TCR beta chain was identified during a study of Ad26.COV2.S vaccination and SARS-CoV-2 variants (dated by TCRdb to the early 2020s). For the study in its entirety: TCRbeta repertoire sequencing served as the tool for gauging how specific and how broad the SARS-CoV-2-reactive T cell receptors were following Ad26.COV2.S vaccination. A total of approximately 30 samples were included in the TCR-sequenced set, comprising around 19 Ad26.COV2.S vaccine recipients, 5 placebo recipients and 8 SARS-CoV-2 convalescent individuals. On the study overall, not on this receptor specifically: According to the authors, total T cell responses may have been underestimated by the TCR breadth and depth analyses. Ad26.COV2.S recipients had higher spike-specific TCR breadth than placebo recipients (P = 0.0014). Vaccine and placebo recipients had comparable non-spike TCR breadth, which fits with the vaccine containing only spike. After vaccination, spike-specific CD8+ and CD4+ T cell responses were reported to show substantial breadth.

Spanning cysteine to phenylalanine, the CDR3 consists of 13 amino acids. Solely the CDR3 DNA is kept, with 39 bases framed from the first base. CDR1 and CDR2, looked up from the germline V gene (reference sequence), are SGHNT and YYREEE. The germline ends are 11 bases apart after V is trimmed by 4 bases and J by 3 bases. The time point tag for this specimen amounts to: individuals recovered from natural SARS-CoV-2 infection. On this clone: Its cognate antigen has yet to be identified. No qualities accompany the bases; no much larger clone lies one base away.

The immunoSEQ Assay was the method used to sequence TCRbeta CDR3 regions. After extraction, genomic DNA underwent amplification by bias-controlled multiplex PCR, followed by high-throughput sequencing. The study's processing was this. Collapsing and filtering of sequences were performed to quantify the absolute abundance of each unique TCRbeta CDR3 region. T cell fraction was estimated by normalizing TCRbeta template counts to usable DNA, which was measured by amplifying reference genes present in all nucleated cells. Repertoire TCRs were annotated as SARS-CoV-2-specific by exact matching of V gene, CDR3 amino acid sequence and J gene to a known reactive TCR set. The reference SARS-CoV-2 TCR set was obtained from MIRA and was filtered for enrichment in COVID-19-positive ImmuneCODE repertoires, whereby public or cross-reactive TCRs were removed. Using the MIRA antigens, annotated TCRs were further analysed by specific ORF or by position within an ORF. Breadth was defined as the number of annotated unique rearrangements divided by the total number of unique productive rearrangements, and depth was defined as the summed frequency of the annotated unique rearrangements. Two-sided Wilcoxon rank-sum tests were used to compare TCR breadth between groups. Drawn from immuneACCESS, this table holds only the in-frame rearrangements with V and J called that TCRdb kept. Clones are partly lost; checked studies trace under half to an unresolved V gene and leave the rest unexplained. V and J calls and clone size are given by that table; D and trimming were obtained from the DNA. This sample comprises approximately 400,000 clones, about 91% of them detected only once. Of the sample, 3.9% is held by the ten largest clones.

This TCR came from a human donor who had recovered from COVID-19. The rearranged chain carries TRBV5-4 and TRBJ2-7; the D segment could be TRBD1, given 5 matching bases. The specimen was peripheral blood, collected after recovery from COVID-19. The bases are TGTGCCAGCAGCCCCGGTAGGGGCTACGAGCAGTACTTC. Translation gives CASSPGRGYEQYF.